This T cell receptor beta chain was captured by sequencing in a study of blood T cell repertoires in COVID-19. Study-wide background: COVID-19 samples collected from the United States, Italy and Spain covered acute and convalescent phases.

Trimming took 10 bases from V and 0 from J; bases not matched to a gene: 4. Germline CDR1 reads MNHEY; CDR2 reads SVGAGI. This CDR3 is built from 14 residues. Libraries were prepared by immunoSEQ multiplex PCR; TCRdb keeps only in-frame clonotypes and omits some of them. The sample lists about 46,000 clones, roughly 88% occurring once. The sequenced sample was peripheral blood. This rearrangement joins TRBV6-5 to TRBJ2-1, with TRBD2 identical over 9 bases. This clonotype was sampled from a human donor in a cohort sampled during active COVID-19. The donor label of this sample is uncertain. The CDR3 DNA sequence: TGTGCCACCGGACTAGCGAGCTCCTACAATGAGCAGTTCTTC. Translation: CATGLASSYNEQFF.